The TCR beta chain described here comes from a study of STAT5B mutations in CD4+ large granular lymphocyte leukemia. Study results and limitations: 8/27 top patient clones versus 2/35 control clones were TRBV06-family. Main leukemic clonotypes were patient-specific, but roughly 25% appeared at low frequency elsewhere.

How the authors handled the data: Lowest detectable productive clonotype frequency was 2.59 x 10-5. Libraries were prepared by immunoSEQ multiplex PCR; TCRdb keeps only in-frame clonotypes and omits some of them. That table furnishes V, J and clone size, whereas the DNA furnished D and trimming. This sample has fewer than 45,000 clones, with roughly 80% found just once. Germline V gene sequence: CDR1 MNHEY, CDR2 SMNVEV (reference sequence). Trimming took 5 bases from V and 15 from J; bases not matched to a gene: 7. The CDR3 spans 13 residues. Points on this clone: The target antigen is unknown.

The TCR sequence derives from a human donor in good health. The V gene is TRBV27, the J gene TRBJ2-1; TRBD2 agrees at 13 bases. Sequenced: CD4+ T cells from blood buffy coats. CDR3 sequence reads: CASSTGTSGIVFF. The CDR3 DNA sequence: TGTGCCAGCAGTACCGGGACTAGCGGGATTGTGTTCTTC.